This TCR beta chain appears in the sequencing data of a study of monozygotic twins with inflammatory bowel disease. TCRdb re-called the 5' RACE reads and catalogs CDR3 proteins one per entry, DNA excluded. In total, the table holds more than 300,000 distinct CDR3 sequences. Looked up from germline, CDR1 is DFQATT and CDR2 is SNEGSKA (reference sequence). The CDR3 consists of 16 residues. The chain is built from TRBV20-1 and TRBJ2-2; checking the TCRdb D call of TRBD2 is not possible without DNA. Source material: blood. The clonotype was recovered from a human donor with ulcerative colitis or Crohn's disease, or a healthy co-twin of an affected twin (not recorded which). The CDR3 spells CSAPIALAPNTGELFF.